This T cell receptor beta chain derives from a study of cytomegalovirus exposure and HLA in healthy donors (dated by TCRdb to the late 2010s). At the level of the whole study: An earlier analysis of under 600 of the donors reported about 250 Gb of sequence data and approximately 110 million unique TCR beta sequences from about 200 million T cells. An earlier analysis of some 500 of the donors applied high-throughput TCR beta sequencing to assess whether each TCR beta V gene segment acted as functional or pseudogenic. In a later analysis, previously published TCR beta repertoires from several hundred donors were re-analyzed and high-resolution HLA genotyping was added so that TCR occurrence patterns could be studied. Because of strong linkage in the cohort, roughly five DR-DQ haplotypes were treated as single units for association and clustering. The study aimed to test whether signatures of past pathogen exposure could be identified by cataloging public T cell receptors. Typing coverage differed by locus: A, B, C, DRB1 and DQB1 were typed in roughly 620-630 donors, DQA1 in 522, DPA1 in approximately 610, and DPB1 in roughly 470. Class I and class II HLA loci were covered by the typing at four-digit resolution. On average, roughly 250,000 unique TCR beta nucleotide sequences were sequenced per donor among a few hundred genotyped donors of the cohort, with around 19% of those sequences being non-productive. Every discovery cohort repertoire had been produced on one sequencing platform. A later genetic analysis took genome-wide SNP genotypes for about three fifths of the 666 donors and used that subset as a discovery cohort. To predict cytomegalovirus infection status, the study combined high-throughput TCR immunosequencing, statistical association of individual TCRs with disease status, and machine learning. The T cell repertoires of several hundred subjects were profiled by immunosequencing and related to cytomegalovirus serostatus. About 320 gigabases of sequencing data and tens of millions of unique TCR sequences were included in an early release covering several hundred HLA-typed donors. In addition to the first cohort of several hundred subjects, a separate validation cohort of some 120 different subjects was used. The genetic ancestry cluster associated with self-reported Caucasian donors included around 76% of the 300 to 400 genotyped donors. In the later analysis, no new phenotypic data were used to find candidate immune exposures; instead, reliance was placed on TCR beta sequences and their occurrence across donors. Donor age, sex, ethnicity and CMV serostatus were collected together with the repertoire data. General conclusions and limits of the study: According to a later genetic analysis, donors in an Asian-associated ancestry cluster had fewer N-insertions in productive TCRs than the approximately 610-donor mean. In a later analysis, the rate of TCR association differed among HLA loci, with DRB1 alleles having the most associated TCRs and HLA-C alleles having the fewest. Because HLA typing was unavailable for some donors at each locus, only the typed subset was used in association tests. In both the original and validation cohorts, the classifier was reported to diagnose cytomegalovirus status with high specificity and sensitivity. Broadly in line with IMGT annotations, most TCR beta V segments showed up in productive rearrangements about 87% or about 30% of the time in an earlier analysis of a few hundred of the donors. Most CMV-associated TCR beta chains appeared to be HLA-restricted in a later analysis, and the HLA associations seemed to be driven largely by CMV exposure. The study listed 170 or so TCR beta chains as associated with cytomegalovirus. In vitro tests confirmed that three of the cytomegalovirus-associated TCR beta chains recognize cytomegalovirus antigens. A cluster of highly shared sequence variants was judged likely to represent a technical artifact of the sequencing pipeline. Because counts were too low, roughly 17 rarely observed V segments, including chromosome 9 orphons, were left out of the earlier analysis of 500 to 750 of the donors. Immune exposure information for the cohort was limited to CMV serostatus. At a false discovery rate of 0.05, a later analysis linked 15,000 to 20,000 TCR beta sequences to specific HLA alleles. V-gene and J-gene trimming of TCR beta chains was associated with a missense DCLRE1C variant in a later genetic analysis, and the association was replicated in an independent cohort. Some IMGT-functional V segments, including TRBV6-2 and TRBV6-3, could not be distinguished by the 87-base-pair reads and were therefore excluded. Correlated functional status among segregating V segments might be attributable to linkage disequilibrium, but an unknown experimental factor could not be ruled out. In this cohort, only TCR beta chains were sequenced, and detectable features were limited by the absence of alpha or paired-chain data. Roughly uniform sequencing depth across donors was assumed in presence/absence analyses, although this assumption may not hold. Compared with equally common non-associated chains, HLA-associated TCR beta chains in a later analysis were more clonally expanded and had lower generation probabilities. A further reported finding was that TCR beta sequences accurately predicted the HLA-A and HLA-B alleles for most subjects in the first cohort. Across donors, most TCR sequences were observed very rarely, whereas some public TCRs were present in many individuals. In a later analysis, several top co-occurrence clusters were reported to appear linked to parvovirus B19, influenza, CMV and Epstein-Barr virus. It was suggested by the authors that the approach could potentially be generalized to other disease states and immunological phenotypes. When HLA alleles, especially DR and DQ, strongly co-occurred, TCR associations were difficult to assign to individual alleles.

Libraries came from the immunoSEQ multiplex PCR assay. The multiplex PCR relied on a mix of 60 forward primers for TCR Vbeta segments and 13 reverse primers for TCR Jbeta segments. The CDR3 region of rearranged TCR beta genes was amplified from genomic DNA by a multiplex PCR assay. On the Illumina HiSeq System, the amplified TCR beta libraries were sequenced as 87-base-pair reads. The authors processed their data as follows. In a later analysis, roughly 80 million unique TCR beta chains were counted across the approximately 640 repertoires, and roughly 10 million of these chains were shared by at least two donors. To remove PCR and sequencing errors, raw reads were error-corrected and collapsed into unique sequences using a nearest-neighbor algorithm that merged closely related sequences. CDR3 sequences were aligned to IMGT reference sequences to assign V, D and J gene segments. For a sequence to be retained, at least a six-nucleotide match to both a V gene segment and a J gene segment was required. Rearrangements were classified as productive when the CDR3 lacked stop codons and remained in frame with V and J, and all other rearrangements were classified as non-productive. Following IMGT convention, CDR3 was defined as the stretch from the second conserved V-encoded cysteine up to the conserved J-encoded phenylalanine. In an earlier analysis of 587 of the donors, sequences lacking an unambiguous match to a single V gene segment were excluded. An earlier analysis of several hundred of the donors called V segments functional above 56.7% productive rearrangements and segregating when the between-donor standard deviation exceeded 5%. To diagnose cytomegalovirus status from the catalog of TCR beta chain sequences, a statistical classification framework was built. V and J gene assignment, in a later analysis, came from comparing TCR nucleotide sequences with IMGT/GENE-DB human TR gene sequences. Using the TCRdist pipeline, a later analysis assigned CDR3 sequences along with most-parsimonious VDJ recombination scenarios. In a later analysis, each TCR beta chain was defined by its CDR3 amino acid sequence together with its V-gene family, and reads lacking a unique V-gene family were excluded. To address suspected cross-contamination and a sequencing artifact, a later analysis removed 592 highly shared, low-generation-probability nucleotide sequences. For each public chain, a later analysis derived a clonal expansion index from normalized ranks of inferred template counts within each repertoire. In a later analysis, generation probabilities were computed with a VDJ recombination model fitted to out-of-frame rearrangements, and the resulting probabilities were checked against IGoR. In a later analysis, TCR-TCR, TCR-HLA and TCR-CMV co-occurrence was scored with hypergeometric tests, and a repertoire-size bias correction was applied to TCR pairs. False discovery rates were estimated in a later analysis by permuting HLA or CMV assignments 20 times. In a later analysis, co-occurring TCRs were grouped using DBSCAN, and TCRdist sequence similarity was added for clustering within HLA-allele-positive subsets. For co-occurrence clustering, repertoires with fewer than 30,000 or more than 120,000 public chains were excluded, along with roughly 5 repertoires with anomalous nucleotide sharing. Not all clones reach the TCRdb copy of this immuneACCESS table, which keeps in-frame sequences only. Checked studies attribute under half of the gap to unresolved V genes and leave the rest unexplained. V and J calls and clone size follow that table, whereas D and trimming were derived from the DNA. The sample table records 150,000 to 200,000 clones; under 80% of these occur just once. Together, the top ten hold around 3.1% of the sample.

The cohort was made up of 666 healthy bone marrow donors. Cohort members were all nominally healthy when sampled, although unrecorded immune exposures were likely present. The donor tested CMV seronegative and was one of the 352 seronegative cohort members. Each donor provided a peripheral blood sample, and peripheral blood mononuclear cells were used for TCR beta sequencing. The Qiagen DNeasy Blood Extraction Kit was used to extract genomic DNA from the blood cell samples. The CDR3 covers 13 residues, taking in both the cysteine and the phenylalanine. Just the 39-base CDR3 DNA is kept, in frame starting at base 1. Per the germline V gene, MNHNS is the CDR1 and SASEGT is the CDR2. A distance of 18 bases separates the germline ends of V and J, which lose 10 bases and 6 bases respectively. As for this clone: Its antigen specificity is not known. Base qualities are not provided; no much larger clone lies one nucleotide away.

Material: PBMCs. The receptor was isolated from a female donor in good health and CMV-seronegative. The sequence joins TRBV6-1 to TRBJ1-1, with the D gene not clear enough to name. The CDR3 region has the sequence CAILNILGAEAFF. Here is the DNA: TGTGCCATCCTCAACATCCTGGGCGCTGAAGCTTTCTTT.